This entry describes one T cell receptor beta chain. This sample is part of a study of Ad26.COV2.S vaccination and SARS-CoV-2 variants. The table came from immunoSEQ multiplex PCR; TCRdb's copy has only in-frame clones and leaves some out. This sample yields about 400,000 clones, of which roughly 80% are seen a single time; just under 7.5% belongs to the top ten. Sample treatment: about 20 received Ad26.COV2.S at low or high dose, single or two shots; several received placebo; per-sample allocation not given. Sampling was done on day 63 after the first vaccine or placebo injection. The V end was cut by 1 base, the J end by 1 base, with 20 bases between. CDR3 length: 18 amino acids. Germline values: CDR1 MGHRA, CDR2 YSYEKL.

The receptor was isolated from a person aged 18 to 65 who received the Ad26.COV2.S COVID-19 vaccine or a placebo. The chain recombines TRBV4-1 with TRBJ2-7, with D possibly matching TRBD2 (5 bases). Sequencing was performed on peripheral blood, taken in a trial of Ad26.COV2.S vaccine versus placebo. The CDR3 region is CASSQVGPRGPGSYEQYF. The CDR3 DNA follows: TGCGCCAGCAGCCAAGTCGGACCCCGGGGTCCGGGGTCCTACGAGCAGTACTTC.